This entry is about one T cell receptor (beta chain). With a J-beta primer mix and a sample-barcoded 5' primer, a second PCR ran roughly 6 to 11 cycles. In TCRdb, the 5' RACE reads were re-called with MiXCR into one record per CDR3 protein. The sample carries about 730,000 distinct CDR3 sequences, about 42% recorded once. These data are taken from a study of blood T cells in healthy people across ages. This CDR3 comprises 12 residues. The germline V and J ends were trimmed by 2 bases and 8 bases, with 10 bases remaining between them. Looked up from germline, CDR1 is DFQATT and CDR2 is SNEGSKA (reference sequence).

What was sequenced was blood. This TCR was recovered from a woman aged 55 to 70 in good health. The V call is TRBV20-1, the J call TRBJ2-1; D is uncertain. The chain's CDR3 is CSARNVGYEQFF. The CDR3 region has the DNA TGCAGTGCTAGAAATGTAGGGTATGAGCAGTTCTTC.